These T cell receptor beta chains were read from a single sample in a study of beta chain features in type 1 diabetes. Profiled with immunoSEQ multiplex PCR; TCRdb holds only in-frame clones, not every one. The sample lists 330,000 or so clones, roughly 15% occurring once. The sequencing sample was made of central memory CD4+ T cells from blood. The receptors come from a man aged 25-45 years in good health. CDR3s include the opening cysteine and the closing phenylalanine or tryptophan. A D gene is named only where the DNA matches it firmly. Only some rows state a clone size, as once, few, many or a class for expanded clones.

v_call: TRBV15
j_call: TRBJ1-5
clone_size: few
d_call: .
cdr3_nt: TGTGCCACCAGCACCTTCGACGGCCTAGAGCCCCAGCATTTT
cdr3_aa: CATSTFDGLEPQHF

v_call: TRBV5-4
j_call: TRBJ1-4
clone_size: .
d_call: TRBD1
cdr3_nt: TGTGCCAGCAGCTTGAACGGACAGGGTCGAGAAAAACTGTTTTTT
cdr3_aa: CASSLNGQGREKLFF

v_call: TRBV7-2
j_call: TRBJ2-7
clone_size: .
d_call: .
cdr3_nt: TGTGCCAGCAGTTTAAAGAACTCCTACGAGCAGTACTTC
cdr3_aa: CASSLKNSYEQYF

v_call: TRBV6-5
j_call: TRBJ2-1
clone_size: .
d_call: .
cdr3_nt: TGTGCCAGCAGGCTGTCTATCTCCTACAATGAGCAGTTCTTC
cdr3_aa: CASRLSISYNEQFF

v_call: TRBV13
j_call: TRBJ2-3
clone_size: .
d_call: .
cdr3_nt: TGTGCCAGCAGCCCCTCGACTAGACGGGATACGCAGTATTTT
cdr3_aa: CASSPSTRRDTQYF

v_call: TRBV19
j_call: TRBJ1-1
clone_size: once
d_call: .
cdr3_nt: TGTGCCAGTAGCGCTTGGGGGACGGGGAACACTGAAGCTTTCTTT
cdr3_aa: CASSAWGTGNTEAFF

v_call: TRBV9
j_call: TRBJ2-1
clone_size: few
d_call: .
cdr3_nt: TGTGCCAGCAGTGGCCCCGCAACTAGCCCGCTCAACAATGAGCAGTTCTTC
cdr3_aa: CASSGPATSPLNNEQFF

v_call: TRBV19
j_call: TRBJ1-1
clone_size: .
d_call: TRBD1
cdr3_nt: TGTGCCAGTAGTATGGACAGGGGAAATACTGAAGCTTTCTTT
cdr3_aa: CASSMDRGNTEAFF

v_call: TRBV29-1
j_call: TRBJ2-5
clone_size: many
d_call: .
cdr3_nt: TGCAGCGTTGGAGAGACCCAGTACTTC
cdr3_aa: CSVGETQYF

v_call: TRBV13
j_call: TRBJ2-3
clone_size: few
d_call: .
cdr3_nt: TGTGCCAGCAGCTTCCCGACTCAAGATACGCAGTATTTT
cdr3_aa: CASSFPTQDTQYF

v_call: TRBV5-8
j_call: TRBJ1-4
clone_size: few
d_call: .
cdr3_nt: TGTGCCAGCAGCGCCGGACAGAGTTCTAATGAAAAACTGTTTTTT
cdr3_aa: CASSAGQSSNEKLFF

v_call: TRBV30
j_call: TRBJ1-3
clone_size: .
d_call: .
cdr3_nt: TGTGCCTGGAGGGGGTCTGGAAACACCATATATTTT
cdr3_aa: CAWRGSGNTIYF

v_call: TRBV29-1
j_call: TRBJ2-2
clone_size: .
d_call: .
cdr3_nt: TGCAGCGTTACGACAGGGGGACCTAGCGGGGTGTGGGCCGGGGAGCTGTTTTTT
cdr3_aa: CSVTTGGPSGVWAGELFF

v_call: TRBV13
j_call: TRBJ2-2
clone_size: .
d_call: TRBD2
cdr3_nt: TGTGCCAGCCGCCCCGGAGCGGGAGGGGGGGAGCTGTTTTTT
cdr3_aa: CASRPGAGGGELFF

v_call: TRBV5-6
j_call: TRBJ2-7
clone_size: .
d_call: .
cdr3_nt: TGTGCCAGCAGCCAGGACAGGACCGGGGGGCAGTACTTC
cdr3_aa: CASSQDRTGGQYF

v_call: TRBV6-6
j_call: TRBJ2-1
clone_size: few
d_call: .
cdr3_nt: TGTGCCAGCAGTTATGGCCGGGGCGAGCAGTTCTTC
cdr3_aa: CASSYGRGEQFF

v_call: TRBV23-1
j_call: TRBJ1-5
clone_size: many
d_call: .
cdr3_nt: TGCGCCAGCAGTCAATCGGCGGGGGCGCTTCAGCCCCAGCATTTT
cdr3_aa: CASSQSAGALQPQHF

v_call: TRBV18
j_call: TRBJ1-1
clone_size: .
d_call: TRBD1
cdr3_nt: TGTGCCAGCTCACGGTACAGGGGCACTGAAGCTTTCTTT
cdr3_aa: CASSRYRGTEAFF

v_call: TRBV5-6
j_call: TRBJ1-3
clone_size: few
d_call: TRBD1
cdr3_nt: TGTGCCAGCAGCTTGGTCGGGACAGGGGGAAACACCATATATTTT
cdr3_aa: CASSLVGTGGNTIYF

v_call: TRBV11-3
j_call: TRBJ1-1
clone_size: few
d_call: TRBD1
cdr3_nt: TGTGCCAGCGGGACAGGGAGGGCCGAAGCTTTCTTT
cdr3_aa: CASGTGRAEAFF

v_call: TRBV28
j_call: TRBJ2-3
clone_size: few
d_call: .
cdr3_nt: TGTGCCAGCAGTTCACCCCATTCGAGTAGCGGATCAGATACGCAGTATTTT
cdr3_aa: CASSSPHSSSGSDTQYF

v_call: TRBV5-1
j_call: TRBJ1-1
clone_size: .
d_call: .
cdr3_nt: TGCGCCAGCAGCTTTAACAGTGGGTCCACTGAAGCTTTCTTT
cdr3_aa: CASSFNSGSTEAFF

v_call: TRBV7-2
j_call: TRBJ2-3
clone_size: .
d_call: TRBD1
cdr3_nt: TGTGCCAGCAGCGGACGGACAGGAGATACGCAGTATTTT
cdr3_aa: CASSGRTGDTQYF

v_call: TRBV7-3
j_call: TRBJ1-2
clone_size: .
d_call: TRBD1
cdr3_nt: TGTGCCAGCAGCTTAGCGGGGACAGGGATACGTAGTGGCTACACCTTC
cdr3_aa: CASSLAGTGIRSGYTF

v_call: TRBV7-2
j_call: TRBJ2-5
clone_size: .
d_call: TRBD2
cdr3_nt: TGTGCCAGCAGCTCTGGGACTAGCCGATCGCAAGAGACCCAGTACTTC
cdr3_aa: CASSSGTSRSQETQYF

v_call: TRBV7-2
j_call: TRBJ2-1
clone_size: few
d_call: TRBD1
cdr3_nt: TGTGCCAGCAGCTTAGTTGGTTCCCACAGGGGTTTCGGCAATGAGCAGTTCTTC
cdr3_aa: CASSLVGSHRGFGNEQFF

v_call: TRBV11-1
j_call: TRBJ2-3
clone_size: .
d_call: .
cdr3_nt: TGTGCCAGCAGCTTAATTGGGAGGGGGCTGTCCCCCACAGATACGCAGTATTTT
cdr3_aa: CASSLIGRGLSPTDTQYF

v_call: TRBV2
j_call: TRBJ2-3
clone_size: .
d_call: TRBD1
cdr3_nt: TGTGCCAGCAGGGACAGGGAAGACACAGATACGCAGTATTTT
cdr3_aa: CASRDREDTDTQYF

v_call: TRBV10-3
j_call: TRBJ2-3
clone_size: few
d_call: .
cdr3_nt: TGTGCCATCAGCGGCTCTCGGGGCGGGGGCCCAGATACGCAGTATTTT
cdr3_aa: CAISGSRGGGPDTQYF

v_call: TRBV7-2
j_call: TRBJ1-6
clone_size: .
d_call: TRBD1
cdr3_nt: TGTGCCAGCAGCTTGAGGACAGGCGATAATTCACCCCTCCACTTT
cdr3_aa: CASSLRTGDNSPLHF

v_call: TRBV6-6
j_call: TRBJ2-2
clone_size: .
d_call: TRBD1
cdr3_nt: TGTGCCAGCAGTCAGAGGACAGGAATGAACACCGGGGAGCTGTTTTTT
cdr3_aa: CASSQRTGMNTGELFF

v_call: TRBV29-1
j_call: TRBJ2-1
clone_size: .
d_call: .
cdr3_nt: TGCAGCGTTGGCGGGACGAGCTCCTACAATGAGCAGTTCTTC
cdr3_aa: CSVGGTSSYNEQFF

v_call: TRBV7-3
j_call: TRBJ2-1
clone_size: few
d_call: .
cdr3_nt: TGTGCCAGCAGTTTAGCGGTGAGCTCCTACAATGAGCAGTTCTTC
cdr3_aa: CASSLAVSSYNEQFF

v_call: TRBV30
j_call: TRBJ1-3
clone_size: few
d_call: .
cdr3_nt: TGTGCCTGGAGTGATATGGGAGTCTCTGGAAACACCATATATTTT
cdr3_aa: CAWSDMGVSGNTIYF

v_call: TRBV9
j_call: TRBJ2-3
clone_size: .
d_call: .
cdr3_nt: TGTGCCAGCAGCCCCGACGGAGGGGGCACAGATACGCAGTATTTT
cdr3_aa: CASSPDGGGTDTQYF

v_call: TRBV6-6
j_call: TRBJ1-5
clone_size: few
d_call: .
cdr3_nt: TGTGCCAGCATCGACAGGCCCTTGAGCAATCAGCCCCAGCATTTT
cdr3_aa: CASIDRPLSNQPQHF

v_call: TRBV7-2
j_call: TRBJ2-7
clone_size: few
d_call: TRBD1
cdr3_nt: TGTGCCAGCAGCTTAGTGGGACAGGGCTCCTACGAGCAGTACTTC
cdr3_aa: CASSLVGQGSYEQYF

v_call: TRBV6-5
j_call: TRBJ2-7
clone_size: few
d_call: TRBD1
cdr3_nt: TGTGCCAGCAGTTACTCACAGGGGGCCTACGAGCAGTACTTC
cdr3_aa: CASSYSQGAYEQYF

v_call: TRBV28
j_call: TRBJ1-5
clone_size: .
d_call: TRBD1
cdr3_nt: TGTGCCAGCAGTCATGGACAGGCCAATCAGCCCCAGCATTTT
cdr3_aa: CASSHGQANQPQHF

v_call: TRBV2
j_call: TRBJ2-3
clone_size: .
d_call: TRBD2
cdr3_nt: TGTGCCAGCAGGGTGACTAGCGGGGGCACAGATACGCAGTATTTT
cdr3_aa: CASRVTSGGTDTQYF

v_call: TRBV5-6
j_call: TRBJ1-2
clone_size: few
d_call: .
cdr3_nt: TGTGCCAGCAATCCTCAGGGGCGGATCTATGGCTACACCTTC
cdr3_aa: CASNPQGRIYGYTF

v_call: TRBV4-3
j_call: TRBJ1-1
clone_size: .
d_call: .
cdr3_nt: TGCGCCAGCAGCCAAGCATTTACGGGAGGCGACACTGAAGCTTTCTTT
cdr3_aa: CASSQAFTGGDTEAFF

v_call: TRBV7-9
j_call: TRBJ1-1
clone_size: few
d_call: .
cdr3_nt: TGTGCCAGCAGCTCCCTGTCGGGCGGGGACGTCACTGAAGCTTTCTTT
cdr3_aa: CASSSLSGGDVTEAFF

v_call: TRBV19
j_call: TRBJ1-5
clone_size: few
d_call: .
cdr3_nt: TGTGCCAGTAATGAGGGGAAGGGGCAGCCCCAGCATTTT
cdr3_aa: CASNEGKGQPQHF

v_call: TRBV19
j_call: TRBJ2-1
clone_size: .
d_call: TRBD2
cdr3_nt: TGTGCCAGTAGCGGCGCGGGACTAGGGGACAATGAGCAGTTCTTC
cdr3_aa: CASSGAGLGDNEQFF

v_call: TRBV7-2
j_call: TRBJ2-1
clone_size: few
d_call: TRBD1
cdr3_nt: TGTGCCAGCAGCCAGACACAGGGGGCGTATGAGCAGTTCTTC
cdr3_aa: CASSQTQGAYEQFF

v_call: TRBV7-2
j_call: TRBJ1-2
clone_size: .
d_call: TRBD1
cdr3_nt: TGTGCCAGCAGCTTAGTGAGGGGGCAGGTCACCTTC
cdr3_aa: CASSLVRGQVTF

v_call: TRBV4-2
j_call: TRBJ2-2
clone_size: few
d_call: .
cdr3_nt: TGTGCCAGCAGCTTTATAACCGGGGAGCTGTTTTTT
cdr3_aa: CASSFITGELFF

v_call: TRBV20-1
j_call: TRBJ2-7
clone_size: .
d_call: .
cdr3_nt: TGCAGTGCTGCCGATGCCTACGAGCAGTACTTC
cdr3_aa: CSAADAYEQYF

v_call: TRBV5-6
j_call: TRBJ1-2
clone_size: .
d_call: .
cdr3_nt: TGTGCCAGCAGCTTGCGGGGAGGCTACACCTTC
cdr3_aa: CASSLRGGYTF